This T cell receptor beta chain was identified during a study of blood T cell repertoires in COVID-19. In the original analysis: Researchers report that nucleated cell counts were estimated from reference gene primer amplification. Only in-frame clones appear in the TCRdb table, and some are missing; sequencing was by immunoSEQ multiplex PCR. Clone size and V and J calls were adopted from that table, with D and trimming inferred from the DNA. The table has a few hundred thousand clones, around 84% seen once. Trimming removed 0 bases from V and 5 bases from J, with 18 bases in between. Germline CDR1 and CDR2: SGHNT and YYREEE (reference sequence). This CDR3 spans 17 amino acids. Clinical history as reported by participants underpinned cohort assignment. The recovered donors of Cohort 3 showed two negative PCRs, clearance, or symptom resolution.

The genes are TRBV5-4 and TRBJ2-1; the D gene is possibly TRBD1 (6 bases). This receptor was identified in a woman aged 40 to 49 who had recovered from COVID-19. Material: PBMCs or T cells enriched from blood (not recorded which). The CDR3 sequence is CASSLGSGTGINNEQFF. CDR3 DNA: TGTGCCAGCAGCTTGGGTTCGGGCACAGGGATCAACAATGAGCAGTTCTTC.